Here is one T cell receptor (beta chain) with its context. The target antigen is unknown. Sequencing used immunoSEQ multiplex PCR; TCRdb keeps in-frame clones, though not all of them. The sample comprises 630,000 or so clones, 98% of which are singletons, and more than 0.3% rests with the top ten. Germline V gives CDR1 SEHNR, CDR2 FQNEAQ (reference sequence). Trimming removed 4 bases from V and 3 bases from J, with 10 bases in between. The CDR3 totals 14 residues. The data were obtained in a study of shared clonotypes between healthy human individuals. About the research overall: Each donor's CD4 naive and CD4 memory cells filled three plates apiece, CD8 naive two, and CD8 memory one.

Naive CD8 cells, CD45RO-negative and positively selected for CCR7, excluded terminally differentiated effector memory CD45RA+ cells. Broader study findings: Richness estimates generally favored naive over memory subsets.

The sample was naive CD8+ T cells sorted from blood. This TCR derives from a man aged 30 to 45 in good health. The chain is built from TRBV7-9 and TRBJ2-1; no clear D. The CDR3 DNA reads TGTGCCAGCAGCTCTCCGGGCCTCTACAATGAGCAGTTCTTC. Encoded protein: CASSSPGLYNEQFF.